These T cell receptor beta chains were read from a single sample in a study of cytomegalovirus exposure and HLA in healthy donors. Data came from immunoSEQ multiplex PCR; TCRdb stores just in-frame clones and leaves some out. Here the sample spans 100,000 or so clones, about 70% being singletons. Sequencing was performed on PBMCs. The source is a woman younger than 35 in good health and CMV-seropositive. Both conserved end residues are part of each CDR3. The D gene is left open where the match is weak. Clone size is not always given. Where it is, it says once, few, many or a class for expanded clones.

TRBV5-6	TRBJ1-4	.	.	TGTGCCAGCAGCTTACAGGGAAATGAAAAACTGTTTTTT	CASSLQGNEKLFF
TRBV4-3	TRBJ1-2	few	.	TGCGCCAGCAGCCAAGATCTGGTGGCGGCATATGGCTACACCTTC	CASSQDLVAAYGYTF
TRBV29-1	TRBJ2-1	.	TRBD2	TGCAGCGCTTTAGCGGGAGGGGCTAGGGGTGAGCAGTTCTTC	CSALAGGARGEQFF
TRBV6-6	TRBJ1-5	few	.	TGTGCCAGCAGTTACCCAGGGGACCAGGTCCAGCATTTT	CASSYPGDQVQHF
TRBV7-8	TRBJ2-1	once	.	TGTGCCAGCAGCAGCGGTCCCCCTCCAACCTACAATGAGCAGTTCTTC	CASSSGPPPTYNEQFF
TRBV27	TRBJ2-7	.	TRBD2	TGTGCCAGCAGTTTAAGGTCTAGCGGTGGGTACGAGCAGTACTTC	CASSLRSSGGYEQYF
TRBV25-1	TRBJ2-1	.	TRBD2	TGTGCCAGCGCCAGGGAGGGGTCGGCGGGAGTAGATGAGCAGTTCTTC	CASAREGSAGVDEQFF
TRBV18	TRBJ1-5	few	.	TGTGCCAGCTCACTCCTTCGGGGGGATAGCAATCAGCCCCAGCATTTT	CASSLLRGDSNQPQHF
TRBV7-2	TRBJ2-3	few	TRBD2	TGTGCCAGCAGCTTATTTGCGGGAGGCACAGATACGCAGTATTTT	CASSLFAGGTDTQYF
TRBV27	TRBJ1-2	.	.	TGTGCCAGCAGCTTAGAGGGCGGAGCTAACTATGGCTACACCTTC	CASSLEGGANYGYTF
TRBV25-1	TRBJ2-7	.	.	TGTGCCAGCACCGATCACAGCTACGAGCAGTACTTC	CASTDHSYEQYF
TRBV6-1	TRBJ2-3	once	TRBD2	TGTGCCAGCAGTGAAGAGAGGGGAGGGTGGGCAGATACGCAGTATTTT	CASSEERGGWADTQYF
TRBV6-5	TRBJ2-2	few	.	TGTGCCAGCAGTGAAGGGGACACCGGGGAGCTGTTTTTT	CASSEGDTGELFF
TRBV5-1	TRBJ1-2	.	.	TGCGCCAGCAGCTTGGAGGGGCAGGCGTTGGGTGGCTACACCTTC	CASSLEGQALGGYTF
TRBV5-1	TRBJ1-1	once	TRBD1	TGCGCCAGCAGCGAAACGCGGACAGGGGGCACTGAAGCTTTCTTT	CASSETRTGGTEAFF
TRBV7-9	TRBJ1-1	.	TRBD1	TGTTCCAGCAGCTTAGGAGGGGACAGGGCTTTCTTT	CSSSLGGDRAFF
TRBV25-1	TRBJ1-2	.	.	TGTGCCATCCCGGGACACCCCCAGCACCATGGCTACACCTTC	CAIPGHPQHHGYTF
TRBV2	TRBJ2-2	once	TRBD1	TGTGCCAGCAGGAGGGACAGGGCCGTCGCCGGGGAGCTGTTTTTT	CASRRDRAVAGELFF
TRBV5-1	TRBJ2-5	.	.	TGCGCCAGCAGCTTGGTTCCAGGGGCTGAGACCCAGTACTTC	CASSLVPGAETQYF
TRBV9	TRBJ2-7	few	.	TGTGCCAGCAGCGTAGGTAATAGCGACTCCTACGAGCAGTACTTC	CASSVGNSDSYEQYF
TRBV5-1	TRBJ2-5	.	.	TGCGCCAGCAGCTTGGCGGGGTTCCTAGATTCCCCTCGAGAGACCCAGTACTTC	CASSLAGFLDSPRETQYF
TRBV5-1	TRBJ2-5	.	.	TGCGCCAGCAGCTTGGCTGGAAGGGAGGAGACCCAGTACTTC	CASSLAGREETQYF
TRBV11-2	TRBJ1-5	.	.	TGTGCCAGCAGCGGATCCAGCGGGACTAGCAATCAGCCCCAGCATTTT	CASSGSSGTSNQPQHF
TRBV5-6	TRBJ1-1	.	TRBD1	TGTGCCAGCAGCTTGGTCGGGACAGGGGCTGAAGCTTTCTTT	CASSLVGTGAEAFF
TRBV15	TRBJ2-3	.	TRBD2	TGTGCCACCCGCCTAGCGGCTACAGATACGCAGTATTTT	CATRLAATDTQYF
TRBV23-1	TRBJ1-2	once	TRBD1	TGCGCCAGCAGCCACAGGGGGCTCCATGGCTACACCTTC	CASSHRGLHGYTF
TRBV18	TRBJ2-7	few	TRBD1	TGTGCCAGCTCACCGGGACAGGGGTTCTACGAGCAGTACTTC	CASSPGQGFYEQYF
TRBV10-3	TRBJ2-7	.	TRBD1	TGTGCCATCAGTGCGGCAGGGGGTCACTACGAGCAGTACTTC	CAISAAGGHYEQYF
TRBV27	TRBJ2-1	.	.	TGTGCCAGCAGCCAATCCCCAGGGAACTACAATGAGCAGTTCTTC	CASSQSPGNYNEQFF
TRBV7-8	TRBJ2-7	few	TRBD2	TGTGCCAGCAGCTTAATCGGGACGGCTAGCGGAAGAGACGAGCAGTACTTC	CASSLIGTASGRDEQYF
TRBV2	TRBJ1-1	.	TRBD1	TGTGCCAGCAGTGCCTCCCAGGGGGGAACTGAAGCTTTCTTT	CASSASQGGTEAFF
TRBV11-3	TRBJ2-5	.	.	TGTGCCAGCAGCCGGGACACCCAAGAGACCCAGTACTTC	CASSRDTQETQYF
TRBV11-2	TRBJ2-1	.	TRBD2	TGTGCCAGCAGCTTAGACTCATTCGGGACTAGCGGGAAGGGTCGGCAGTTCTTC	CASSLDSFGTSGKGRQFF
TRBV10-3	TRBJ2-7	few	.	TGTGCCATCAGTGATCAGGTCTACGAGCAGTACTTC	CAISDQVYEQYF
TRBV7-8	TRBJ2-7	.	.	TGTGCCAGCACGGGTACCACCTACGAGCAGTACTTC	CASTGTTYEQYF
TRBV4-3	TRBJ2-2	few	TRBD2	TGCGCCAGCAGCCTTAGCGGACTAGCGGCGAACACCGGGGAGCTGTTTTTT	CASSLSGLAANTGELFF
TRBV19	TRBJ2-7	.	TRBD2	TGTGCCAGTAGTCCGCGGGGGAAGTACGAGCAGTACTTC	CASSPRGKYEQYF
TRBV5-1	TRBJ2-7	.	.	TGCGCCAGCAGCTTGGTCGCTAGTTCGCGGGGACTCTACGAGCAGTACTTC	CASSLVASSRGLYEQYF
TRBV5-1	TRBJ2-4	.	.	TGCGCCAGCAGCTTGATAGGGGTAGACATTCAGTACTTC	CASSLIGVDIQYF
TRBV28	TRBJ1-4	.	.	TGTGCCAGCGTTGCTGGGGGGACCACAAATGAAAAACTGTTTTTT	CASVAGGTTNEKLFF
TRBV9	TRBJ2-3	few	TRBD1	TGTGCCAGCAGCGTAGGGGGACAGCTTCTGGGGGTCACAGATACGCAGTATTTT	CASSVGGQLLGVTDTQYF
TRBV7-2	TRBJ2-7	few	TRBD2	TGTGCCAGCAGCTTAACGGGGGGGACCTACGAGCAGTACTTC	CASSLTGGTYEQYF
TRBV7-2	TRBJ2-7	.	TRBD2	TGTGCCAGCAGCTCTCCCGGGGGGTTATACGAGCAGTACTTC	CASSSPGGLYEQYF